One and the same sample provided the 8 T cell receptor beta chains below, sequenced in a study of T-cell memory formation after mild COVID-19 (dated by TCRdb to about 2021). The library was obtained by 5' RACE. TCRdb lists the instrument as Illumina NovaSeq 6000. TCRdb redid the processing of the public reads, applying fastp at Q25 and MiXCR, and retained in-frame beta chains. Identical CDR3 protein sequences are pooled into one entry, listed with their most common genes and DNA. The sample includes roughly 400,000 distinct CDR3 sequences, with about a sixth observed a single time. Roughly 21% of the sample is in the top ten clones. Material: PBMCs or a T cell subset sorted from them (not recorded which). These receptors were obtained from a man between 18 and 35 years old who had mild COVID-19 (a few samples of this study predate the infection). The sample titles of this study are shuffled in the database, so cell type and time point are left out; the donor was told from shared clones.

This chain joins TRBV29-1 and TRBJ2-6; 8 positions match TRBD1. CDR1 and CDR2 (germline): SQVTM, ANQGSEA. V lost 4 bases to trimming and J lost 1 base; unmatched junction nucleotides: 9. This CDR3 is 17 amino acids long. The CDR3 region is CSVGLGQGTSGANVLTF. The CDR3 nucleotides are TGCAGCGTTGGACTAGGACAGGGTACTTCTGGGGCCAACGTCCTGACTTTC. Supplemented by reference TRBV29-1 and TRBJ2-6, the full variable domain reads SAVISQKPSRDICQRGTSLTIQCQVDSQVTMMFWYRQQPGQSLTLIATANQGSEATYESGFVIDKFPISRPNLTFSTLTVSNMSPEDSSIYLCSVGLGQGTSGANVLTFGAGSRLTVL.

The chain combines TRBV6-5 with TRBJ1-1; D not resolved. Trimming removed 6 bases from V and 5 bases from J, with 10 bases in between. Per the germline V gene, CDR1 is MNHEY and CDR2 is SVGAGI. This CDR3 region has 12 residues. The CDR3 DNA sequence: TGTGCCAGCAGCAAGACAATGACTGAAGCTTTCTTT. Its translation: CASSKTMTEAFF.

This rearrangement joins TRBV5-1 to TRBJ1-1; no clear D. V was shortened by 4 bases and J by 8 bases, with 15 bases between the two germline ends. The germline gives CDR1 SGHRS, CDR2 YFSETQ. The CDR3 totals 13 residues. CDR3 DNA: TGCGCCAGCAGCCCGGCTCTGGAGGGCGAAGCTTTCTTT. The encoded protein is CASSPALEGEAFF.

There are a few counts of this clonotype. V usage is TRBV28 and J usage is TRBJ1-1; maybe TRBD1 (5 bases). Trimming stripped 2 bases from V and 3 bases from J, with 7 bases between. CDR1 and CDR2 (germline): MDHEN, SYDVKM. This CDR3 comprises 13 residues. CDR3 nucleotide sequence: TGTGCCAGCAGTTTAGCAGGGCACACTGAAGCTTTCTTT. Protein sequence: CASSLAGHTEAFF.

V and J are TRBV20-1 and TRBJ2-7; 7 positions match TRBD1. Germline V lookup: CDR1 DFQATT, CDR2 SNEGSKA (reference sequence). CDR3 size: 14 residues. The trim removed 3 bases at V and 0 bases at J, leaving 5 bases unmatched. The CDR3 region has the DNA TGCAGTGCTAGTAGGGACAGCTTCTCCTACGAGCAGTACGTC. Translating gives CSASRDSFSYEQYV.

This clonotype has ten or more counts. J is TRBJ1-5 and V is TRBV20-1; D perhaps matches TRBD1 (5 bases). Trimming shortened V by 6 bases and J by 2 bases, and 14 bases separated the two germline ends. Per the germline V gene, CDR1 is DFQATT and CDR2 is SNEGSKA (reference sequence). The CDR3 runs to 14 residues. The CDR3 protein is CSALLGGGNQPQHF. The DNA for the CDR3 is TGCAGTGCCCTACTAGGAGGGGGCAATCAGCCCCAGCATTTT.

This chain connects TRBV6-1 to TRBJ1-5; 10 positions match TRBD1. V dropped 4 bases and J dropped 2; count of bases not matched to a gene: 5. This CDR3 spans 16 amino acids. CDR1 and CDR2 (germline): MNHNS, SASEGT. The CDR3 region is CASSVTGTGGNQPQHF. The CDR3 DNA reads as TGTGCCAGCAGTGTCACCGGGACAGGGGGCAATCAGCCCCAGCATTTT.

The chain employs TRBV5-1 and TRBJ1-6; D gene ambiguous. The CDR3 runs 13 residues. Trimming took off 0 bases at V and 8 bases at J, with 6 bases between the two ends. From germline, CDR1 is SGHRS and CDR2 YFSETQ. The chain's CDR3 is CASSLEQYSPLHF. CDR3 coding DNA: TGCGCCAGCAGCTTGGAACAGTATTCACCCCTCCACTTT. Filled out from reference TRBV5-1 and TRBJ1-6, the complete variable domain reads KAGVTQTPRYLIKTRGQQVTLSCSPISGHRSVSWYQQTPGQGLQFLFEYFSETQRNKGNFPGRFSGRQFSNSRSEMNVSTLELGDSALYLCASSLEQYSPLHFGNGTRLTVT.